Below, one TCR beta chain is given with its context. This sample stems from a study of blood T cells in healthy people across ages. Looked up from germline, CDR1 is MDHEN and CDR2 is SYDVKM. CDR3 length: 11 amino acids. Trimming left V 8 bases short and J 8 bases short, with 12 bases between. Through a sample-barcoded 5' primer and a J-beta primer mix, a second PCR was run for roughly 6 to 12 cycles. TCRdb re-analysed the 5' RACE reads in MiXCR, keeping a single row per CDR3 protein. The sample consists of 270,000 or so distinct CDR3 sequences, roughly 26% of them appearing once. The sequence came from a woman in her 70s in good health. Sequenced sample: blood. The J gene is TRBJ1-2, the V gene TRBV28; D unclear. CDR3 nucleotides: TGTGCCAGCCGTAGCTTGGGGGGCTACACCTTC. Encoded protein: CASRSLGGYTF.